The 9 T cell receptor beta chains given below trace back to one sample, sequenced in a study of blood T cell repertoires in COVID-19. Profiled with immunoSEQ multiplex PCR; TCRdb holds only in-frame clones, not every one. In the table there are some 110,000 clones, around 80% of which are singletons. Sequences were obtained from peripheral blood. The receptors here all came from a woman between 65 and 79 years old with acute or convalescent COVID-19.

This clone appeared a few times. The chain has TRBV15 and TRBJ2-1; 7 nucleotides line up with TRBD2. The J segment lost 0 bases and the V segment lost 10 bases, leaving 6 bases of the junction unmatched. The CDR3 runs 14 residues. Per the germline V gene, CDR1 is LNHNV and CDR2 is YYDKDF (reference sequence). The CDR3 coding sequence is TGTGCCATCCAGCGGGGCGGCTCCTACAATGAGCAGTTCTTC. It is translated as CAIQRGGSYNEQFF.

CDR3: CASSVAGRASYNEQFF. The CDR3 DNA follows: TGTGCCAGCAGCGTAGCTGGGCGGGCTTCCTACAATGAGCAGTTCTTC. The V call is TRBV9, the J call TRBJ2-1; perhaps TRBD2 as D (5 bases). The CDR3 sequence is 16 residues long. V lost 0 bases and J 1 base, leaving 11 bases between the germline ends. Germline V gene lookup returns CDR1 SGDLS and CDR2 YYNGEE.

The rearrangement uses TRBV6-2 or TRBV6-3 and TRBJ2-5, with 10 bases aligning to TRBD1. The CDR3 totals 16 residues. CDR1 and CDR2 (germline): MNHEY, SVGEGT. With 0 bases clipped from V and 4 bases from J, the junction kept 5 bases outside the gene matches. The CDR3 DNA is TGTGCCAGCAGTTACTCCGGGACAGGGGCCCCAGAGACCCAGTACTTC. The encoded protein is CASSYSGTGAPETQYF.

This sequence joins TRBV20-1 and TRBJ2-5; TRBD2 matches at 12 bases. V gave up 3 bases and J gave up 5 bases; unmatched junction bases: 7. Looked up from germline, CDR1 is DFQATT and CDR2 is SNEGSKA (reference sequence). The CDR3 is 15 amino acids. The CDR3 loop reads CSASSTSGREETQYF. The CDR3 nucleotides are TGCAGTGCTAGTTCGACTAGCGGGAGAGAGGAGACCCAGTACTTC.

V is TRBV5-1 and J is TRBJ2-3; 10 bases are shared with TRBD2. This CDR3 has 15 residues. Germline values: CDR1 SGHRS, CDR2 YFSETQ. After removal of 2 bases from V and 6 bases from J, the junction contained 6 bases not matched to a gene. CDR3 amino acids: CASSFTGTSADTQYF. CDR3 DNA: TGCGCCAGCAGCTTTACCGGGACTAGCGCGGATACGCAGTATTTT.

The chain carries TRBV5-4 and TRBJ1-2; tentative D call: TRBD1 (6 bases). The CDR3 loop spans 14 amino acids. V was clipped by 4 bases and J by 0 bases, with 10 bases between them. The V gene's germline CDR1 is SGHNT and CDR2 YYREEE (reference sequence). CDR3 coding DNA: TGTGCCAGCAGCCTGACAGGAGCTAACTATGGCTACACCTTC. Its protein product is CASSLTGANYGYTF.

The chain recombines TRBV28 with TRBJ1-1; 9 bases fit TRBD1. This CDR3 spans 14 amino acids. CDR1 is MDHEN, CDR2 SYDVKM, per germline. V trimming: 5 bases; J trimming: 4 bases; junction bases outside the gene matches: 5. In DNA, the CDR3 is TGTGCCAGCAGTACCTCGGGACAGGGCACTGAAGCTTTCTTT. Translating gives CASSTSGQGTEAFF.

This chain joins TRBV7-6 and TRBJ2-3, with 9 bases that match TRBD1. The CDR3 extends over 16 amino acids. Unmatched junction bases numbered 8, after V lost 4 bases and J lost 3 bases. Germline V gene sequence: CDR1 SGHVS, CDR2 FNYEAQ. The CDR3 bases are TGTGCCAGCAGCTATCGGACAGGGGAGTTGACAGATACGCAGTATTTT. Translating gives CASSYRTGELTDTQYF.

Here the CDR3 DNA reads TGTGCCAGCAGCCCGGGACTATATAGCAATCAGCCCCAGCATTTT. Translation: CASSPGLYSNQPQHF. The chain has TRBV7-2 and TRBJ1-5; D is perhaps TRBD1 (5 bases). Germline-derived CDR1 and CDR2 are SGHTA and FQGNSA. Trimming shortened V by 5 bases and J by 0 bases, and 11 bases separated the two germline ends. The CDR3 extends over 15 amino acids.